This TCR beta chain is from a study of T cell responses to AZD1222 COVID-19 vaccine. Points on this clone: Its antigen is unidentified.

Study observations and caveats: The span of vaccine-associated CD4 TCRs extended across spike, with dominance at 160-218 and 743-854. Increased Spike-specific TCR breadth and depth were observed after two AZD1222 doses. Reportedly, nearly half the spike-specific TCRs target unmutated variant regions.

Profiling relied on immunoSEQ multiplex PCR, and the TCRdb table lists in-frame clones only, not all of them. The table shows about 130,000 clones, with approximately 92% occurring only once. Doses given second, at about 4 or about 12 weeks, were pooled. Per germline, CDR1 SGHNT and CDR2 YYREEE (reference sequence). Trimming stripped 5 bases from V and 0 bases from J, with 15 bases between. CDR3 length: 16 amino acids. The chain is built from TRBV5-4 and TRBJ2-1; D call uncertain. This specimen consisted of peripheral blood, obtained 28 days after the second AZD1222 dose. The TCR was taken from an adult who received the AZD1222 COVID-19 vaccine. CDR3 protein: CASSLPGASSYNEQFF. DNA of the CDR3: TGTGCCAGCAGTCTCCCCGGTGCCTCCTCCTACAATGAGCAGTTCTTC.